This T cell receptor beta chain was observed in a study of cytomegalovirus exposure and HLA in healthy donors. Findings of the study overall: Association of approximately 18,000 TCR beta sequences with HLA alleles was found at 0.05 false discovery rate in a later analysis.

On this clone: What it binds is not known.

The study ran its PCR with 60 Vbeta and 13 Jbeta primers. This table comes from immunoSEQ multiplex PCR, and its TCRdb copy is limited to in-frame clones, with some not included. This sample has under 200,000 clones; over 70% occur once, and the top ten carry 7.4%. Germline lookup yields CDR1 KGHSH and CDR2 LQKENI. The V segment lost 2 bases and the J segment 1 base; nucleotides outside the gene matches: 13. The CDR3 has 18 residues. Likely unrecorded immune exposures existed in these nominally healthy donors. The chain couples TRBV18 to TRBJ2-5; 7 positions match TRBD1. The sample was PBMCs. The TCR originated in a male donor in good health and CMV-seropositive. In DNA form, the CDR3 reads TGTGCCAGCTCACCAGACAGGGTACCCGTATACAGCCAAGAGACCCAGTACTTC. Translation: CASSPDRVPVYSQETQYF.